These 11 T cell receptor beta chains share one sample of origin, sequenced in a study of blood T cell repertoires in COVID-19. Measured with immunoSEQ multiplex PCR; TCRdb has only the in-frame clones, and not every one. The sample has approximately 440,000 clones, roughly 87% seen once. Sequencing used PBMCs or T cells enriched from blood (not recorded which). These TCRs come from a woman aged 18-35 years who had recovered from COVID-19.

The chain is built from TRBV27 and TRBJ1-1; unclear D gene. Germline loops: CDR1 MNHEY, CDR2 SMNVEV (reference sequence). The V and J ends lost 6 bases and 1 base respectively, with 12 bases between them. The CDR3 totals 14 residues. The DNA of the CDR3 is TGTGCCAGCAGACTATCTAAAGAGAACACTGAAGCTTTCTTT. This sequence encodes CASRLSKENTEAFF.

The chain couples TRBV4-2 to TRBJ1-5; D not certain. The V end was cut by 5 bases, the J end by 7 bases, with 12 bases between. The CDR3 consists of 13 residues. Germline V gene sequence: CDR1 LGHNA, CDR2 YNFKEQ. CDR3 in DNA: TGTGCCAGCAGCTATCACCTAGGCCAGCCCCAGCATTTT. It codes for CASSYHLGQPQHF.

The rearrangement uses TRBV6-5 and TRBJ1-2; D gene ambiguous. In germline, CDR1 is MNHEY, CDR2 SVGAGI. CDR3 length equals 13 residues. Trimming cost V 2 bases and J 6 bases, with 10 bases left between them. The CDR3 is CASSYRQAHGYTF. The CDR3 DNA is TGTGCCAGCAGTTACAGACAAGCCCATGGCTACACCTTC.

This chain links TRBV30 with TRBJ2-7; 9 nucleotides align to TRBD1. This CDR3 spans 15 amino acids. Looked up from germline, CDR1 is GTSNPN and CDR2 is SVGIG (reference sequence). V lost 4 bases to trimming and J lost 4 bases; unmatched junction nucleotides: 11. The CDR3 spells CAWTLSGTGSYEQYF. The CDR3 DNA is TGTGCCTGGACCCTGTCCGGGACAGGGTCTTACGAGCAGTACTTC.

J is TRBJ2-7 and V is TRBV10-3, with D perhaps matching TRBD1 (9 bases). The ends were cut back, 3 bases at V and 1 base at J, with 19 bases in the middle. The CDR3 runs to 17 residues. Germline V lookup: CDR1 ENHRY, CDR2 SYGVKD. The CDR3 reads CAISDSGGTGSSYEQYF. As DNA, the CDR3 is TGTGCCATCAGTGACTCGGGGGGGACAGGGAGTTCCTACGAGCAGTACTTC.

This chain links TRBV18 with TRBJ2-7; D perhaps matches TRBD2 (5 bases). This CDR3 is built from 12 residues. Per germline, CDR1 KGHSH and CDR2 LQKENI. The ends were cut back, 3 bases at V and 4 bases at J, with 7 bases in the middle. Here the CDR3 reads CASSPRTYEQYF. CDR3 DNA sequence: TGTGCCAGCTCACCGAGGACTTACGAGCAGTACTTC.

The chain recombines TRBV5-5 with TRBJ2-7; D is unresolved. This CDR3 region has 15 residues. Trimming removed 0 bases at V and 4 bases at J, with 14 bases between. Germline assignment: CDR1 SGHKS and CDR2 YYEKEE (reference sequence). The CDR3 coding sequence is TGTGCCAGCAGCTTGGGATGGAGCCCTACTTACGAGCAGTACTTC. Translation gives CASSLGWSPTYEQYF.

This clone has just one count. The gene calls are TRBV2 and TRBJ2-3; 10 bases line up with TRBD2. V lost 7 bases, J lost 5 bases, and 9 bases stayed unmatched. This CDR3 region has 15 residues. The germline CDR1 and CDR2 sequences are SNHLY and FYNNEI. In DNA form, the CDR3 reads TGTGCCAGCACCTACAGCGGGGGGGTAGGAGATACGCAGTATTTT. Encoded protein: CASTYSGGVGDTQYF.

The V gene is TRBV6-5, the J gene TRBJ1-2; D uncertain. CDR1 and CDR2 (germline): MNHEY, SVGAGI. The CDR3 spans 14 residues. The V gene lost 5 bases and the J gene lost 9 bases, with 19 bases spanning the gap. CDR3 sequence: CASSPRSVGERYTF. DNA of the CDR3: TGTGCCAGCAGTCCTCGGTCGGTTGGGGAGCGCTACACCTTC.

The genes are TRBV27 and TRBJ1-5; no clear D. The V gene lost 1 base and the J gene lost 6 bases, with 10 bases spanning the gap. Germline-derived CDR1 and CDR2 are MNHEY and SMNVEV (reference sequence). CDR3 length: 14 residues. This chain's CDR3 is CASSLYGLGQPQHF. The CDR3 DNA reads TGTGCCAGCAGTTTATACGGGTTAGGTCAGCCCCAGCATTTT.

The CDR3 region has the DNA TGTGCCAGCAAACCCCAGGGGCCAGACAATGAGCAGTTCTTC. It is translated as CASKPQGPDNEQFF. This rearrangement joins TRBV5-4 to TRBJ2-1; D is perhaps TRBD1 (6 bases). Looked up from germline, CDR1 is SGHNT and CDR2 is YYREEE (reference sequence). The ends were cut back, 6 bases at V and 5 bases at J, with 15 bases in the middle. CDR3 length: 14 residues.